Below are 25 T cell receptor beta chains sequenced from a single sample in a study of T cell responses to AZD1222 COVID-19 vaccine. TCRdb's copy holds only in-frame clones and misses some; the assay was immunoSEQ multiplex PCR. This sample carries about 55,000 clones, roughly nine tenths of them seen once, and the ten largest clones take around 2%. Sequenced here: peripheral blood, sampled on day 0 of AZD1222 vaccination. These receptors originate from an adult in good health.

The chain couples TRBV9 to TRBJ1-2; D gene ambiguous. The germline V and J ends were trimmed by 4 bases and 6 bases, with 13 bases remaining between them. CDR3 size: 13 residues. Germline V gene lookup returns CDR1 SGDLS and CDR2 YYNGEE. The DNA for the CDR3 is TGTGCCAGCAGCCCTCGGACCGGGGATGGCTACACCTTC. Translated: CASSPRTGDGYTF.

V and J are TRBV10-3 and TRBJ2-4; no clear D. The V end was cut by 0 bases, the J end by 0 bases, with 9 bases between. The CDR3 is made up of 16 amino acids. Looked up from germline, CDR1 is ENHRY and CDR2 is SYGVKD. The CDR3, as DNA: TGTGCCATCAGTGAGTCCGTCGGGCTAGCCAAAAACATTCAGTACTTC. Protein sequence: CAISESVGLAKNIQYF.

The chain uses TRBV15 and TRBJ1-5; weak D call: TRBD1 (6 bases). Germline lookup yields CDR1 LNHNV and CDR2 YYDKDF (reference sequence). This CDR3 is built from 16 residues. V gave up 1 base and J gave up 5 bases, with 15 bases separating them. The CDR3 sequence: CATSRAAGVSDQPQHF. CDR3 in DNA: TGTGCCACCAGCAGAGCAGCAGGGGTCTCTGATCAGCCCCAGCATTTT.

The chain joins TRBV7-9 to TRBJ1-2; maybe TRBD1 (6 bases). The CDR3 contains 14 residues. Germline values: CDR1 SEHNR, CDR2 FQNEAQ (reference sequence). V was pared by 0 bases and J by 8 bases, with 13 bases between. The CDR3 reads CASSLATGLEGYTF. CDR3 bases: TGTGCCAGCAGCTTAGCAACAGGGTTGGAAGGCTACACCTTC.

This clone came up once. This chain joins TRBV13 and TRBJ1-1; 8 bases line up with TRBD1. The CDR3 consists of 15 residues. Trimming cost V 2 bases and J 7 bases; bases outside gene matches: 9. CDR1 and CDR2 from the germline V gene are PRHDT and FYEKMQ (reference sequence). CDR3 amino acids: CASSLRGQGANEAFF. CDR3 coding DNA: TGTGCCAGCAGCTTACGCGGACAGGGCGCTAATGAAGCTTTCTTT.

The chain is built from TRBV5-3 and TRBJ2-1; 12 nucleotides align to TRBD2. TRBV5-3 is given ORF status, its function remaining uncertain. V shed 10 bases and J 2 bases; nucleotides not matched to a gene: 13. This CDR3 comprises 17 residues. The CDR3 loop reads CARGRLAGASTYNEQFF. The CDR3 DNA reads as TGTGCCCGAGGGAGACTAGCGGGAGCCTCGACCTACAATGAGCAGTTCTTC.

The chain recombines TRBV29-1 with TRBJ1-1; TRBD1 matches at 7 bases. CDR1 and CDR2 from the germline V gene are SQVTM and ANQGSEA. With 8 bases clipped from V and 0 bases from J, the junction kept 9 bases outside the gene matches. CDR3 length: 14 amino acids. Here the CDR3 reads CSSWTGVMNTEAFF. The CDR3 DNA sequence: TGCAGCTCCTGGACAGGCGTCATGAACACTGAAGCTTTCTTT.

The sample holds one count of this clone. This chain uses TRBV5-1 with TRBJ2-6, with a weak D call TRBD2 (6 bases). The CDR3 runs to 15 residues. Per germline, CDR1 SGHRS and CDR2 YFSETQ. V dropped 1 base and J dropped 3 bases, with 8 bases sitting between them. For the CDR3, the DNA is TGCGCCAGCAGCTTGCGCGGGGATGGGGCCAACGTCCTGACTTTC. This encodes CASSLRGDGANVLTF.

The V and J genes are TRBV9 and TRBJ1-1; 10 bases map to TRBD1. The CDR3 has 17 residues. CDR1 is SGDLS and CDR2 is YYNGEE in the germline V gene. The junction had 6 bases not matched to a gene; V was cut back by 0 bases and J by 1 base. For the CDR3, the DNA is TGTGCCAGCAGCGTAGGGGGGACAGGGGTCGCGAACACTGAAGCTTTCTTT. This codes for CASSVGGTGVANTEAFF.

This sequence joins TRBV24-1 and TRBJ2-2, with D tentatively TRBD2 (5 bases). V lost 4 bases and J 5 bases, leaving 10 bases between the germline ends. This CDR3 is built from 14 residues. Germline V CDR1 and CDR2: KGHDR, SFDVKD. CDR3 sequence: CATSETGYTGELFF. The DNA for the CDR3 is TGTGCCACCAGTGAGACGGGATATACCGGGGAGCTGTTTTTT.

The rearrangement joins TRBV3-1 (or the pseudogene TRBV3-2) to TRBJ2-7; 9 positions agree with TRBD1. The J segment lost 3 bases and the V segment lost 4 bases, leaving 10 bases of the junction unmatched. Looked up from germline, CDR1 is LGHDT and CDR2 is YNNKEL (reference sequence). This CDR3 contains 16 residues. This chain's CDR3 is CASSPGLDRGSYEQYF. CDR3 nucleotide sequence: TGTGCCAGCAGCCCCGGTCTGGACAGGGGAAGCTACGAGCAGTACTTC.

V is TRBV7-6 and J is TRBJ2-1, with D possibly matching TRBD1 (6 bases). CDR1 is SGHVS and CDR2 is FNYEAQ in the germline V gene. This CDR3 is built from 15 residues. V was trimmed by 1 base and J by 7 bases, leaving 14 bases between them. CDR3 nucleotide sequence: TGTGCCAGCAGCTTAGTCTTCGGTGGACAGAATGAGCAGTTCTTC. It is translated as CASSLVFGGQNEQFF.

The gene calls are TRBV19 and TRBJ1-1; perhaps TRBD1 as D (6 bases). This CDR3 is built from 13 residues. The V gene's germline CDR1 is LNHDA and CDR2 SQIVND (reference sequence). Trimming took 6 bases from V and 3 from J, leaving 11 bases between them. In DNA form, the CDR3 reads TGTGCCAGTAGGATGAGGGGGGACACTGAAGCTTTCTTT. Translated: CASRMRGDTEAFF.

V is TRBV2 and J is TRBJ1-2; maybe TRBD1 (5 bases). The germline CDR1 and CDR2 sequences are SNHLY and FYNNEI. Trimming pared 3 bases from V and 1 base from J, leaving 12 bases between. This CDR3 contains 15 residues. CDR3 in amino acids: CASSDLRDYNYGYTF. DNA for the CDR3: TGTGCCAGCAGTGACCTCAGGGACTATAACTATGGCTACACCTTC.

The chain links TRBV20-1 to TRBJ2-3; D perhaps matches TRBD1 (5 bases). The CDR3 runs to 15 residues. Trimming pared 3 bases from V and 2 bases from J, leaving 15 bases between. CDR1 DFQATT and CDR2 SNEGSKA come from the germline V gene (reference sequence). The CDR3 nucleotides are TGCAGTGCTAGTCCCTGGGGCGGCCCCACAGATACGCAGTATTTT. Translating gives CSASPWGGPTDTQYF.

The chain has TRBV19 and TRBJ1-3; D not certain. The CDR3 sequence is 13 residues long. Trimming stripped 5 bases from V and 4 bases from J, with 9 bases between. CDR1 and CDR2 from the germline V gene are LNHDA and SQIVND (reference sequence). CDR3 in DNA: TGTGCCAGTAGTCAGCAGCAGGGAAACACCATATATTTT. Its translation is CASSQQQGNTIYF. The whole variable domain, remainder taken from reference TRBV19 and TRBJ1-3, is DGGITQSPKYLFRKEGQNVTLSCEQNLNHDAMYWYRQDPGQGLRLIYYSQIVNDFQKGDIAEGYSVSREKKESFPLTVTSAQKNPTAFYLCASSQQQGNTIYFGEGSWLTVV.

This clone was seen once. CDR3 nucleotide sequence: TGTGCCAGTAGTATTTCGGGGGGATATGGCTACACCTTC. Its protein product is CASSISGGYGYTF. The genes are TRBV19 and TRBJ1-2, with D possibly being TRBD1 (5 bases). V lost 3 bases, J lost 5 bases, and 10 bases lay in between. The CDR3 loop spans 13 amino acids. Germline loops: CDR1 LNHDA, CDR2 SQIVND (reference sequence).

CDR3 sequence reads: CAWSVVGLWKQYF. For the CDR3, the DNA is TGTGCCTGGAGTGTAGTGGGGTTGTGGAAGCAGTACTTC. This sequence joins TRBV30 and TRBJ2-7; D is uncertain. The CDR3 loop spans 13 amino acids. Germline V lookup: CDR1 GTSNPN, CDR2 SVGIG (reference sequence). V lost 0 bases, J lost 8 bases, and 14 bases lay in between.

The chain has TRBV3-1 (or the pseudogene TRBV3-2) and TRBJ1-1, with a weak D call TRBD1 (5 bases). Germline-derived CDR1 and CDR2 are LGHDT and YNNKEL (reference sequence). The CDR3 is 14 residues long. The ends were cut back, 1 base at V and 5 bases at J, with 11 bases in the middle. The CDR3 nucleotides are TGTGCCAGCAGCCAAGCCCGGTGGGGGACTGAAGCTTTCTTT. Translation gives CASSQARWGTEAFF.

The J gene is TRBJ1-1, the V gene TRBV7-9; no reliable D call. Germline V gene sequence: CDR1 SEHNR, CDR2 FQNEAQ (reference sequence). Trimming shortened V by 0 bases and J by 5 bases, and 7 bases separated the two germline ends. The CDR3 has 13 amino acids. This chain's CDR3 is CASSLAAGTEAFF. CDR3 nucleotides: TGTGCCAGCAGCTTAGCAGCCGGGACTGAAGCTTTCTTT. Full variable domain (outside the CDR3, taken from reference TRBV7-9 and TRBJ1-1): DTGVSQNPRHKITKRGQNVTFRCDPISEHNRLYWYRQTLGQGPEFLTYFQNEAQLEKSRLLSDRFSAERPKGSFSTLEIQRTEQGDSAMYLCASSLAAGTEAFFGQGTRLTVV.

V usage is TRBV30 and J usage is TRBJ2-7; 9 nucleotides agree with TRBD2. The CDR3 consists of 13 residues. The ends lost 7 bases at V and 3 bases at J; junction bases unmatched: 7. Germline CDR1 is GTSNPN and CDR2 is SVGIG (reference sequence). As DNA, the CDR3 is TGTGCCTCCCTCGGTAGCGGGAGCTACGAGCAGTACTTC. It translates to CASLGSGSYEQYF.

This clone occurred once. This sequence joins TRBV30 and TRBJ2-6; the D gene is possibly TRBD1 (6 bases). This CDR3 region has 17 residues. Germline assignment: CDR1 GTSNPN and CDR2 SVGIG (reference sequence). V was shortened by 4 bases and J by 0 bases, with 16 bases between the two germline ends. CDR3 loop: CAWITDSPSSGANVLTF. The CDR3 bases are TGTGCCTGGATTACGGACAGCCCCAGCTCTGGGGCCAACGTCCTGACTTTC.

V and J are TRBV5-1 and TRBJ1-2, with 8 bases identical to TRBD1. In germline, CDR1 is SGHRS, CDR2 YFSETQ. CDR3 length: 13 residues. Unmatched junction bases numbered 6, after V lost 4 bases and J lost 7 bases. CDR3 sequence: CASSAQTGVGYTF. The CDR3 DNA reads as TGCGCCAGCAGCGCCCAGACAGGGGTTGGCTACACCTTC. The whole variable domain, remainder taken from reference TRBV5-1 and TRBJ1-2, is KAGVTQTPRYLIKTRGQQVTLSCSPISGHRSVSWYQQTPGQGLQFLFEYFSETQRNKGNFPGRFSGRQFSNSRSEMNVSTLELGDSALYLCASSAQTGVGYTFGSGTRLTVV.

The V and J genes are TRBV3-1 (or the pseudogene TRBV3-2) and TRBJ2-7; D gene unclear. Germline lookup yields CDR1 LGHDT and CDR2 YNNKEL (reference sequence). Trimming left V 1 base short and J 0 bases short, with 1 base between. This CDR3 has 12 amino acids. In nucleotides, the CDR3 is TGTGCCAGCAGCCAAGCCTCCTACGAGCAGTACTTC. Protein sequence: CASSQASYEQYF.

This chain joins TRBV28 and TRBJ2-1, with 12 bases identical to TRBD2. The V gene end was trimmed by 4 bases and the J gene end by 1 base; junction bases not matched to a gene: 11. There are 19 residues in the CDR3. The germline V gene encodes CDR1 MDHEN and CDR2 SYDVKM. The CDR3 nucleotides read TGTGCCAGCAGTTCTTTATGGACTAGCGGGAAGGGGTCCTACAATGAGCAGTTCTTC. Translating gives CASSSLWTSGKGSYNEQFF.